This TCR beta chain was sequenced in a study of blood T cell repertoires in COVID-19. On the study more broadly: The origin of the acute and convalescent COVID-19 samples was the United States, Italy and Spain. PBMCs, B-cell-depleted T cells, or T cells provided the cDNA or gDNA that made up the material.

Trimming at V came to 0 bases and at J to 9 bases, leaving 7 bases not matched to a gene. The CDR3 is 16 residues long. Looked up from germline, CDR1 is SGDLS and CDR2 is YYNGEE. As processed by the authors: Amplification of reference gene primers was used by the study to estimate nucleated cell counts. Profiling relied on immunoSEQ multiplex PCR, and the TCRdb table lists in-frame clones only, not all of them. D and trimming come from the DNA, and the V and J calls and clone size come from that table. The sample has approximately 190,000 clones; just over 85% are singletons. The receptor's source is a man older than 75 with acute or convalescent COVID-19. Sequenced sample: peripheral blood. The chain uses TRBV9 and TRBJ1-6, with 9 bases fitting TRBD1. CDR3 sequence reads: CASSVEVGQGTSPLHF. In nucleotides, the CDR3 is TGTGCCAGCAGCGTAGAGGTGGGACAGGGTACTTCACCCCTCCACTTT.